These 29 T cell receptor beta chains originate from one sample sequenced in a study of graft-versus-host responses after intestinal transplantation. No antigen has been assigned to these receptors. This table comes from immunoSEQ multiplex PCR, and its TCRdb copy is limited to in-frame clones, with some not included. The sample records 45,000 to 60,000 clones, 80% to 95% being singletons. This sample comprised unstimulated CD4+ T cells sorted from spleen or lymph node cells, obtained before transplant. The source of these receptors is a human donor who was the organ donor for an intestinal transplant.

The chain uses TRBV6-1 and TRBJ2-1; 9 bases are shared with TRBD2. The junction had 3 bases not matched to a gene; V was cut back by 1 base and J by 5 bases. This CDR3 contains 15 residues. Germline V gene lookup returns CDR1 MNHNS and CDR2 SASEGT. CDR3 region: CASSEGLAGNNEQFF. The DNA of the CDR3 is TGTGCCAGCAGTGAAGGGCTAGCGGGAAACAATGAGCAGTTCTTC.

The chain uses TRBV7-8 and TRBJ1-5; 7 nucleotides match TRBD1. This CDR3 is built from 15 residues. Germline CDR1 reads SGHVS; CDR2 reads FQNEAQ. After removal of 3 bases from V and 3 bases from J, the junction contained 5 bases not matched to a gene. The CDR3 bases are TGTGCCAGCAGCTTCATGACAGGGCTCAATCAGCCCCAGCATTTT. Residues: CASSFMTGLNQPQHF.

The genes are TRBV7-2 and TRBJ2-7, with TRBD2 matching over 8 bases. The germline gives CDR1 SGHTA, CDR2 FQGNSA. Unmatched junction bases numbered 10, after V lost 3 bases and J lost 9 bases. The CDR3 covers 14 residues. CDR3: CASSFREGPTVQYF. In DNA, the CDR3 is TGTGCCAGCAGCTTTCGGGAGGGACCTACGGTGCAGTACTTC.

The chain is built from TRBV7-3 and TRBJ2-1; 8 bases line up with TRBD2. J gave up 9 bases and V 4 bases, and 8 bases lay outside the gene matches. CDR1 is SGHTA, CDR2 FQGTGA, per germline. The CDR3 length is 14 residues. Here the CDR3 DNA reads TGTGCCAGCAGCTCGGGACTAGTGGTGGGTGAGCAGTTCTTC. The encoded protein is CASSSGLVVGEQFF. Full variable domain (rest looked up from reference TRBV7-3 and TRBJ2-1): GAGVSQTPSNKVTEKGKYVELRCDPISGHTALYWYRQSLGQGPEFLIYFQGTGAADDSGLPNDRFFAVRPEGSVSTLKIQRTERGDSAVYLCASSSGLVVGEQFFGPGTRLTVL.

This clone has a handful of counts. V is TRBV25-1 and J is TRBJ1-2; D gene ambiguous. This CDR3 comprises 11 residues. From germline, CDR1 is MGHDK and CDR2 SYGVNS. The V end lost 3 bases, the J end lost 8 bases, and 7 bases lay between the germline ends. DNA for the CDR3: TGTGCCAGCAGTGAGGACGGGGGCTACACCTTC. Translated, it gives CASSEDGGYTF.

The rearrangement links TRBV4-2 to TRBJ2-1; D is ambiguous. This CDR3 contains 14 residues. Deletions cut 0 bases from V and 5 bases from J, with 8 bases between. Germline CDR1 LGHNA, CDR2 YNFKEQ. CDR3 loop: CASSQESLDNEQFF. Here the CDR3 DNA reads TGTGCCAGCAGCCAAGAGTCTCTAGACAATGAGCAGTTCTTC.

The gene calls are TRBV27 and TRBJ1-6, with a tentative D call TRBD1 (5 bases). The CDR3 spans 13 residues. The germline V gene has CDR1 MNHEY and CDR2 SMNVEV (reference sequence). V dropped 6 bases and J dropped 7 bases, with 10 bases sitting between them. The CDR3 loop reads CASRPGLNSPLHF. The CDR3 region has the DNA TGTGCCAGCAGACCGGGGCTCAATTCACCCCTCCACTTT.

V gene TRBV7-9 combines with J gene TRBJ2-3, with 14 positions matching TRBD2. CDR1 and CDR2 from the germline V gene are SEHNR and FQNEAQ (reference sequence). The CDR3 length is 15 residues. V shed 3 bases, J shed 9 bases, and the junction held 5 bases outside the gene matches. For the CDR3, the DNA is TGTGCCAGCAGCTTGGGACTAGCGGGAGTCGGCACGCAGTATTTT. Encoded protein: CASSLGLAGVGTQYF. The full variable domain, with the rest looked up from reference TRBV7-9 and TRBJ2-3, is DTGVSQNPRHKITKRGQNVTFRCDPISEHNRLYWYRQTLGQGPEFLTYFQNEAQLEKSRLLSDRFSAERPKGSFSTLEIQRTEQGDSAMYLCASSLGLAGVGTQYFGPGTRLTVL.

The chain has TRBV30 and TRBJ1-3; perhaps TRBD1 as D (5 bases). The CDR3 extends over 14 amino acids. The germline gives CDR1 GTSNPN, CDR2 SVGIG (reference sequence). Deletions cut 5 bases from V and 2 bases from J, with 13 bases between. This CDR3 reads CAWGNQGAGNTIYF. CDR3 nucleotides: TGTGCCTGGGGGAACCAGGGTGCTGGAAACACCATATATTTT. Combining the CDR3 with reference TRBV30 and TRBJ1-3 gives the whole variable domain SQTIHQWPATLVQPVGSPLSLECTVEGTSNPNLYWYRQAAGRGLQLLFYSVGIGQISSEVPQNLSASRPQDRQFILSSKKLLLSDSGFYLCAWGNQGAGNTIYFGEGSWLTVV.

V gene TRBV28 combines with J gene TRBJ2-7, with 10 positions matching TRBD1. From germline, CDR1 is MDHEN and CDR2 SYDVKM. Germline trimming cut 5 bases from V and 6 bases from J; bases unmatched to any gene: 7. CDR3 size: 14 residues. Here the CDR3 reads CASSLGTGVFEQYF. CDR3 in DNA: TGTGCCAGCAGTCTCGGGACAGGGGTATTCGAGCAGTACTTC.

The chain uses TRBV5-1 and TRBJ1-5; D is uncertain. Per germline, CDR1 SGHRS and CDR2 YFSETQ. Trimming stripped 0 bases from V and 0 bases from J, with 4 bases between. There are 14 residues in the CDR3. Here the CDR3 reads CASSLVSSNQPQHF. The CDR3 DNA reads as TGCGCCAGCAGCTTGGTGAGTAGCAATCAGCCCCAGCATTTT.

This rearrangement joins TRBV19 to TRBJ2-7; D uncertain. The V gene lost 3 bases and the J gene lost 5 bases, with 11 bases spanning the gap. CDR1 is LNHDA and CDR2 is SQIVND in the germline V gene (reference sequence). CDR3 length: 13 residues. CDR3 sequence reads: CASSISRSHEQYF. The CDR3 DNA is TGTGCCAGTAGTATCTCTCGAAGCCACGAGCAGTACTTC.

The chain recombines TRBV2 with TRBJ2-3, with TRBD1 matching 8 bases. The germline V gene encodes CDR1 SNHLY and CDR2 FYNNEI. The length of the CDR3 is 15 residues. J was trimmed by 5 bases and V by 2 bases; bases with no gene match: 6. The CDR3: CASSERRGPVDTQYF. CDR3 nucleotides: TGTGCCAGCAGTGAACGCAGGGGGCCGGTAGATACGCAGTATTTT.

This chain uses TRBV4-2 with TRBJ2-3; no firm D call. With 1 base removed from V and 2 bases from J, the gap between germline ends came to 10 bases. Germline CDR1 reads LGHNA; CDR2 reads YNFKEQ. CDR3 length equals 15 residues. CDR3 in amino acids: CASSQVRTDTDTQYF. Here the CDR3 DNA reads TGTGCCAGCAGCCAAGTCCGGACGGACACAGATACGCAGTATTTT.

The rearrangement links TRBV15 to TRBJ2-7; D uncertain. V lost 1 base and J 3 bases, leaving 4 bases between the germline ends. The CDR3 runs 12 residues. Germline CDR1 reads LNHNV; CDR2 reads YYDKDF (reference sequence). In DNA, the CDR3 is TGTGCCACCAGCAGAGGAGGCTACGAGCAGTACTTC. Translation: CATSRGGYEQYF.

V and J are TRBV27 and TRBJ2-7; the match to TRBD2 covers 15 bases. The germline V gene encodes CDR1 MNHEY and CDR2 SMNVEV (reference sequence). The V and J ends lost 2 bases and 4 bases, in that order; junction bases with no gene match: 9. The CDR3 covers 18 residues. This CDR3 reads CASSLVGLAGGARYEQYF. In DNA form, the CDR3 reads TGTGCCAGCAGTTTAGTTGGACTAGCGGGAGGGGCTAGGTACGAGCAGTACTTC.

V usage is TRBV29-1 and J usage is TRBJ2-4; 15 bases are shared with TRBD2. V was clipped by 5 bases and J by 2 bases; unmatched bases: 10. This CDR3 region has 18 residues. Germline lookup yields CDR1 SQVTM and CDR2 ANQGSEA. CDR3 in amino acids: CSVLGLAGGSGTKNIQYF. The CDR3 DNA sequence: TGCAGCGTTTTGGGACTAGCGGGAGGAAGTGGGACCAAAAACATTCAGTACTTC.

This chain connects TRBV30 to TRBJ2-1; a possible D gene is TRBD2 (6 bases). V was pared by 0 bases and J by 10 bases, with 13 bases between. The germline V gene encodes CDR1 GTSNPN and CDR2 SVGIG (reference sequence). The CDR3 is made up of 13 amino acids. CDR3 protein: CAWSVGTPLEQFF. The DNA for the CDR3 is TGTGCCTGGAGTGTCGGGACTCCCTTGGAGCAGTTCTTC. Looking up the rest from reference TRBV30 and TRBJ2-1 gives the full variable domain: SQTIHQWPATLVQPVGSPLSLECTVEGTSNPNLYWYRQAAGRGLQLLFYSVGIGQISSEVPQNLSASRPQDRQFILSSKKLLLSDSGFYLCAWSVGTPLEQFFGPGTRLTVL.

The chain links TRBV18 to TRBJ2-3; 8 nucleotides agree with TRBD2. The V gene's germline CDR1 is KGHSH and CDR2 LQKENI. The length of the CDR3 is 19 residues. V gave up 3 bases and J gave up 0 bases; unmatched junction bases: 14. The CDR3 sequence: CASSPTGGLAGPSTDTQYF. The CDR3 nucleotides read TGTGCCAGCTCACCCACCGGAGGGTTAGCGGGGCCTAGCACAGATACGCAGTATTTT.

CDR3 region: CASSFRGWITGRETQYF. The CDR3 nucleotides read TGTGCCAGCAGTTTTCGGGGGTGGATTACGGGGAGGGAGACCCAGTACTTC. The chain recombines TRBV28 with TRBJ2-5, with a weak D call TRBD2 (6 bases). There are 17 residues in the CDR3. Trimming shortened V by 3 bases and J by 5 bases, and 22 bases separated the two germline ends. Germline lookup yields CDR1 MDHEN and CDR2 SYDVKM.

V is TRBV2 and J is TRBJ2-2, with a weak D call TRBD1 (6 bases). Germline V gene data show CDR1 as SNHLY and CDR2 as FYNNEI. V dropped 6 bases and J dropped 2 bases, with 10 bases sitting between them. The CDR3 has 14 residues. Here the CDR3 reads CASSKQGNTGELFF. The DNA for the CDR3 is TGTGCCAGCAGCAAACAGGGCAACACCGGGGAGCTGTTTTTT.

The V and J genes are TRBV11-1 and TRBJ2-7; no reliable D call. The CDR3 sequence is 11 residues long. V lost 6 bases and J lost 5, with 8 bases in between. Germline CDR1 and CDR2: SGHAT and FQDESV (reference sequence). This chain's CDR3 is CASRDANEQYF. The DNA for the CDR3 is TGTGCCAGCAGGGACGCCAACGAGCAGTACTTC.

This clone was counted once. The chain couples TRBV4-3 to TRBJ2-7, with D unclear. The germline V gene encodes CDR1 LGHNA and CDR2 YSLEER. CDR3 size: 13 residues. V was shortened by 2 bases and J by 3 bases, with 8 bases between the two germline ends. The CDR3 DNA is TGCGCCAGCAGCCAAAGCCTTTTCTACGAGCAGTACTTC. This gives the protein CASSQSLFYEQYF.

The CDR3 loop reads CASSVSGRKGYEQYF. CDR3 bases: TGTGCCAGCAGCGTTAGCGGGAGGAAAGGCTACGAGCAGTACTTC. The gene calls are TRBV21-1 and TRBJ2-7; the table assigns TRBD2, which was not confirmed against the DNA. TRBV21-1 is marked as a pseudogene. The CDR3 contains 15 residues.

The chain is built from TRBV4-2 and TRBJ2-1; 10 nucleotides match TRBD2. V trimming: 2 bases; J trimming: 8 bases; junction bases outside the gene matches: 12. The CDR3 totals 17 residues. CDR1 and CDR2 (germline): LGHNA, YNFKEQ. The CDR3 DNA reads TGTGCCAGCAGCCAACAAAATCTAGCGGGAGTTCGGTATGAGCAGTTCTTC. Amino acids: CASSQQNLAGVRYEQFF.

J is TRBJ1-1 and V is TRBV19, with 8 positions matching TRBD1. This CDR3 is built from 17 residues. Germline assignment: CDR1 LNHDA and CDR2 SQIVND (reference sequence). V shed 9 bases, J shed 1 base, and the junction held 16 bases outside the gene matches. The CDR3 DNA is TGTGCCAGCCGCCTGGGGGACAGGCTTATAGGGAACACTGAAGCTTTCTTT. Protein product: CASRLGDRLIGNTEAFF.

The chain employs TRBV28 and TRBJ2-1; 14 positions agree with TRBD2. The CDR3 is 14 amino acids. V dropped 5 bases and J dropped 8; count of bases not matched to a gene: 2. Germline V lookup: CDR1 MDHEN, CDR2 SYDVKM. The CDR3 reads CASSPGLAGDEQFF. CDR3 sequence (DNA): TGTGCCAGCAGTCCGGGACTAGCGGGAGATGAGCAGTTCTTC.

V and J are TRBV25-1 and TRBJ2-3; TRBD2 matches 12 bases. The J segment lost 14 bases and the V segment lost 5 bases, leaving 20 bases of the junction unmatched. The CDR3 has 17 amino acids. Per germline, CDR1 MGHDK and CDR2 SYGVNS. The CDR3 coding sequence is TGTGCCAGCAGTTCCCTAGCGGGAGGGCTTGATATGGGGGCATGGTATTTT. It translates to CASSSLAGGLDMGAWYF.

The chain employs TRBV7-2 and TRBJ2-4; TRBD1 matches 9 bases. The V gene's germline CDR1 is SGHTA and CDR2 FQGNSA. CDR3 length equals 14 residues. V lost 5 bases and J lost 3; bases outside the gene matches: 2. In DNA form, the CDR3 reads TGTGCCAGCAGCCGACAGGGGGGCAAAAACATTCAGTACTTC. Amino acids: CASSRQGGKNIQYF.